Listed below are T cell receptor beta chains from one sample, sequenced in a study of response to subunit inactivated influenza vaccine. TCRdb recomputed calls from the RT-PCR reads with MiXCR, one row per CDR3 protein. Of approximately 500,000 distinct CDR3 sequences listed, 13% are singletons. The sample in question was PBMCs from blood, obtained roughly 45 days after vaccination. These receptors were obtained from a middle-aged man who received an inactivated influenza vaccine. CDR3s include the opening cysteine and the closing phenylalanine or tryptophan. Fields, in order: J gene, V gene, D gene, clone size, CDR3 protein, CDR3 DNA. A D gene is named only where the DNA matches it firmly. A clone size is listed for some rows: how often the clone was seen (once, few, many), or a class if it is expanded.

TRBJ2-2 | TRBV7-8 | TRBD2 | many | CASSPRGGRAGELFF | TGTGCCAGCAGCCCACGGGGGGGCAGGGCCGGGGAGCTGTTTTTT
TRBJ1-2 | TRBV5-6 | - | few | CASSFGMGPRF | TGTGCCAGCAGCTTTGGGATGGGTCCCAGATTC
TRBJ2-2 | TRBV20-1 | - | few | CSARDQWVAGELFF | TGCAGTGCTAGGGACCAGTGGGTTGCCGGGGAGCTGTTTTTT
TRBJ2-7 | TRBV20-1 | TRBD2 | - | CSASSSGRTGTAHEQYF | TGCAGTGCTAGTAGTAGCGGGAGAACCGGGACTGCCCACGAGCAGTACTTC
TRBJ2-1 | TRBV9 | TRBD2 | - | CASSGPGLAYNEQFF | TGTGCCAGCAGCGGCCCGGGACTAGCTTACAATGAGCAGTTCTTC
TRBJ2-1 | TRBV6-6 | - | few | CASSYSGKSFF | TGTGCCAGCAGTTACTCTGGGAAATCGTTCTTC
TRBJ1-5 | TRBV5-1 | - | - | CASSLDGFQPQHF | TGCGCCAGCAGCTTGGATGGTTTTCAGCCCCAGCATTTT
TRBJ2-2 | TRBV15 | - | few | CATSRDRLAGELFF | TGTGCCACCAGCAGAGATAGGCTCGCCGGGGAGCTGTTTTTT
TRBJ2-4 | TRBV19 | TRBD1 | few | CASSIVRTGVASKNIQYF | TGTGCCAGTAGTATAGTTCGAACAGGGGTGGCCTCCAAAAACATTCAGTACTTC
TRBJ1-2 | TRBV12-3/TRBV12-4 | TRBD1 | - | CASSLGTGRNYGYTF | TGTGCCAGCAGTTTGGGGACAGGGAGAAACTATGGCTACACCTTC
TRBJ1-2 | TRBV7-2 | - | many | CASSVSNFWAGAYGYTF | TGTGCCAGCAGCGTCTCGAATTTCTGGGCAGGCGCCTATGGCTACACCTTC
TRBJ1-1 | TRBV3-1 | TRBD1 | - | CASSQGRTGATGEAFF | TGTGCCAGCAGCCAAGGAAGGACAGGGGCTACCGGTGAAGCTTTCTTT
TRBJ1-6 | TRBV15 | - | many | CATSRGDREEGGYNSPLHF | TGTGCCACCAGCAGAGGAGACCGGGAGGAAGGGGGCTATAATTCACCCCTCCACTTT
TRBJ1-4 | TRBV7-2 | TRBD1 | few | CASSLPGQEKLFF | TGTGCCAGCAGCCTACCGGGACAGGAAAAACTGTTTTTT
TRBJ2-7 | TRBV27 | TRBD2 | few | CASSFVAGGVYEQYF | TGTGCCAGCAGTTTCGTAGCGGGGGGAGTCTACGAGCAGTACTTC
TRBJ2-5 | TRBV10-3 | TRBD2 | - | CAISVAGTSGGPGKKGTQYF | TGTGCCATCAGTGTCGCCGGGACTAGCGGGGGGCCCGGGAAAAAGGGAACCCAGTACTTC
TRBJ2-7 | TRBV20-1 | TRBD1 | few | CSALPGQGSTYEQYF | TGCAGTGCCCTGCCGGGACAGGGGTCCACCTACGAGCAGTACTTC
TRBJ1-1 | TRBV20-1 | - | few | CSAERRIEAFF | TGCAGTGCAGAAAGACGGATTGAAGCTTTCTTT
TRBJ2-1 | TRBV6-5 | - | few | CASSYFGNLNEQFF | TGTGCCAGCAGTTATTTCGGGAACCTAAATGAGCAGTTCTTC
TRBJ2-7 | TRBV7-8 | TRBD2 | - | CASSLGLPGGTYEQYF | TGTGCCAGCAGCTTAGGTCTCCCGGGGGGGACCTACGAGCAGTACTTC
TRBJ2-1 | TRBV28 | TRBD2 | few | CASMGGAGSYNEQFF | TGTGCCAGCATGGGAGGGGCTGGGTCCTACAATGAGCAGTTCTTC
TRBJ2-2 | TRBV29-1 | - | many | CSAQNTGELFF | TGCAGCGCGCAGAACACCGGGGAGCTGTTTTTT
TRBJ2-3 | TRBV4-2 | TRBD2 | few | CASSRLAGDVADTQYF | TGTGCCAGCAGCCGACTAGCGGGAGATGTTGCAGATACGCAGTATTTT
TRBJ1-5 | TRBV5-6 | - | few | CASSPITGFQPQHF | TGTGCCAGCAGCCCGATTACAGGGTTTCAGCCCCAGCATTTT
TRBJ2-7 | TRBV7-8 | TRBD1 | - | CASSLGQAHYEQYF | TGTGCCAGCAGCCTCGGACAGGCCCACTACGAGCAGTACTTC
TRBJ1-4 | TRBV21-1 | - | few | CASSKDRGFEKLFF | TGTGCCAGCAGCAAAGACAGGGGCTTTGAAAAACTGTTTTTT
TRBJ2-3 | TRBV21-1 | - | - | CASSKLQGARVTDTQYF | TGTGCCAGCAGCAAACTCCAGGGGGCGCGGGTCACAGATACGCAGTATTTT
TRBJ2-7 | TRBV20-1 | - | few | CSARTVTYEQYF | TGCAGTGCGCGGACGGTCACCTACGAGCAGTACTTC